This T cell receptor (beta chain) was found in a study of cytomegalovirus exposure and HLA in healthy donors. The CDR3 length is 13 residues. Per the germline V gene, CDR1 is MNHEY and CDR2 is SVGAGI. Between the trimmed V and J ends, which lost 0 bases and 7 bases, there was a span of 7 bases. It was with 60 Vbeta and 13 Jbeta primers that the PCR ran. The protocol was immunoSEQ multiplex PCR, while the TCRdb copy is restricted to in-frame clones and leaves out a portion. The sample includes about 270,000 clones, roughly two thirds seen only once; the top ten take approximately 2.5%. A single count supports this clone. Antigen specificity is unknown. Study findings and constraints: One later analysis reportedly identified an Asian-associated ancestry cluster that showed fewer N-insertions than the 666-donor mean. The authors enumerated some 170 TCR beta chains as linked to cytomegalovirus.

Donors sampled were nominally healthy, though unrecorded immune exposures were likely. V gene TRBV6-5 combines with J gene TRBJ1-5; a possible D gene is TRBD1 (5 bases). What was sequenced was PBMCs. This TCR came from a female donor in good health and CMV-seronegative. The CDR3 sequence is CASSYSPGQPQHF. CDR3 coding DNA: TGTGCCAGCAGTTACTCGCCAGGGCAGCCCCAGCATTTT.